This TCR beta chain was captured in a study of T cells in Graves' hyperthyroidism and ophthalmopathy. General study results and limits: The model's output predicted ophthalmopathy at a median of 6.5 months prior to onset.

Amplification of TCR beta CDR3 regions used RNA as the template. TCR CDR3 regions were first amplified by RT-PCR with HTBI primers. MiXCR, applied by TCRdb to the multiplex PCR reads, yields one record per CDR3 protein. Of 550,000 to 800,000 distinct CDR3 sequences in the sample, around 15% were seen once. The germline CDR1 and CDR2 sequences are MGHRA and YSYEKL. The CDR3 totals 15 residues. After removal of 2 bases from V and 6 bases from J, the junction contained 6 bases not matched to a gene. This clonotype has only a few counts. Its target is not known. This TCR came from a man aged 18 to 30 with Graves' hyperthyroidism. The chain couples TRBV4-1 to TRBJ2-4; 8 bases agree with TRBD1. Sequencing used blood. CDR3 DNA: TGCGCCAGCAGCCAACTAGGACAGGGACGAAACATTCAGTACTTC. Residues: CASSQLGQGRNIQYF.